One sample yielded the 18 T cell receptor beta chains listed below, sequenced in a study of T cell responses to AZD1222 COVID-19 vaccine. Clones were sequenced by immunoSEQ multiplex PCR, and TCRdb holds only the in-frame ones, with some missing. The data hold about 110,000 clones, with roughly 87% observed a single time. Specimen: peripheral blood, collected on day 0 of AZD1222 vaccination. The receptor source for this set is an adult in good health.

The J gene is TRBJ1-6, the V gene TRBV4-2; 11 bases map to TRBD1. From germline, CDR1 is LGHNA and CDR2 YNFKEQ. The length of the CDR3 is 16 residues. V shed 0 bases and J 11 bases; nucleotides not matched to a gene: 6. CDR3 in DNA: TGTGCCAGCAGCCAAGACCGGACAGGGGGCCTAGCACCCCTCCACTTT. Protein product: CASSQDRTGGLAPLHF.

The chain joins TRBV10-3 to TRBJ1-1; D is uncertain. Trimming stripped 6 bases from V and 0 bases from J, with 11 bases between. This CDR3 is 14 amino acids long. Germline V gene data show CDR1 as ENHRY and CDR2 as SYGVKD. The CDR3 DNA reads as TGTGCCATCAGAGACGGGTCTTTGAACACTGAAGCTTTCTTT. Translated: CAIRDGSLNTEAFF.

This clone has a single count. This chain connects TRBV5-6 to TRBJ1-2, with TRBD1 matching over 7 bases. This CDR3 comprises 14 residues. J was trimmed by 5 bases and V by 4 bases; bases with no gene match: 8. Germline CDR1 reads SGHDT; CDR2 reads YYEEEE. The CDR3 protein is CASSPRTGDYGYTF. As DNA, the CDR3 is TGTGCCAGCAGCCCCCGGACAGGCGATTATGGCTACACCTTC.

This clone was found a few times. The V and J genes are TRBV4-1 and TRBJ2-7; TRBD1 agrees at 9 bases. Unmatched junction bases numbered 8, after V lost 1 base and J lost 4 bases. Germline-derived CDR1 and CDR2 are MGHRA and YSYEKL. CDR3 length equals 16 residues. The CDR3 region is CASSQVRGQGLYEQYF. CDR3 coding DNA: TGCGCCAGCAGCCAAGTTCGGGGACAGGGCTTATACGAGCAGTACTTC.

The chain recombines TRBV3-1 (or the pseudogene TRBV3-2) with TRBJ1-5; unclear D gene. The germline V gene encodes CDR1 LGHDT and CDR2 YNNKEL (reference sequence). V lost 1 base and J lost 4, with 5 bases in between. CDR3 length: 13 residues. Here the CDR3 DNA reads TGTGCCAGCAGCCAAGCAACAAATCAGCCCCAGCATTTT. Amino acid sequence: CASSQATNQPQHF.

This chain uses TRBV10-1 with TRBJ2-2, with a weak D call TRBD2 (6 bases). CDR1 is WNHNN, CDR2 SYGVQD, per germline (reference sequence). V dropped 8 bases and J dropped 4 bases, with 17 bases sitting between them. The CDR3 sequence is 15 residues long. The CDR3 here is CASGTGDALTGELFF. CDR3 bases: TGCGCCAGCGGGACGGGAGATGCGCTCACCGGGGAGCTGTTTTTT.

This rearrangement joins TRBV4-1 to TRBJ2-1, with no clear D. The V gene's germline CDR1 is MGHRA and CDR2 YSYEKL. The CDR3 sequence is 17 residues long. Deletions cut 1 base from V and 0 bases from J, with 13 bases between. CDR3 protein: CASSQGLARSSYNEQFF. As DNA, the CDR3 is TGCGCCAGCAGCCAAGGTCTTGCGAGGAGCTCCTACAATGAGCAGTTCTTC.

The count of this clone is one. The genes are TRBV19 and TRBJ2-7, with D possibly TRBD1 on 6 matching bases. This CDR3 is 15 amino acids long. Trimming left V 4 bases short and J 1 base short, with 14 bases between. In germline, CDR1 is LNHDA, CDR2 SQIVND (reference sequence). CDR3 loop: CASSTHQQGSYEQYF. The DNA of the CDR3 is TGTGCCAGTAGTACCCACCAACAGGGTTCCTACGAGCAGTACTTC.

The chain couples TRBV10-3 to TRBJ1-4; D possibly corresponds to TRBD1 (5 bases). The V end was cut by 7 bases, the J end by 3 bases, with 9 bases between. From germline, CDR1 is ENHRY and CDR2 SYGVKD. The CDR3 has 13 amino acids. As DNA, the CDR3 is TGTGCCATCAAGGGCAGGGCTAATGAAAAACTGTTTTTT. This sequence encodes CAIKGRANEKLFF.

The V call is TRBV5-1, the J call TRBJ1-5; 7 positions agree with TRBD1. Trimming at V came to 0 bases and at J to 0 bases, leaving 9 bases not matched to a gene. This CDR3 region has 18 residues. Germline CDR1 and CDR2: SGHRS and YFSETQ. CDR3 DNA sequence: TGCGCCAGCAGCTTGGTCGGCAGGGGGTTCCTTAGCAATCAGCCCCAGCATTTT. Protein sequence: CASSLVGRGFLSNQPQHF. The variable domain in full, with the rest retrieved from reference TRBV5-1 and TRBJ1-5, is KAGVTQTPRYLIKTRGQQVTLSCSPISGHRSVSWYQQTPGQGLQFLFEYFSETQRNKGNFPGRFSGRQFSNSRSEMNVSTLELGDSALYLCASSLVGRGFLSNQPQHFGDGTRLSIL.

The rearrangement joins TRBV6-1 to TRBJ2-7, with TRBD2 matching over 7 bases. V lost 4 bases and J lost 5; bases outside the gene matches: 14. Germline CDR1 reads MNHNS; CDR2 reads SASEGT. This CDR3 region has 16 residues. The CDR3 here is CASSGGGYVGSDEQYF. The CDR3 region has the DNA TGTGCCAGCAGTGGGGGGGGGTACGTCGGGTCTGACGAGCAGTACTTC.

This rearrangement joins TRBV18 to TRBJ1-4; the D gene is possibly TRBD1 (6 bases). The V end was cut by 3 bases, the J end by 8 bases, with 13 bases between. Germline CDR1 and CDR2: KGHSH and LQKENI. This CDR3 contains 14 residues. The CDR3 reads CASSPDSAAEKLFF. The DNA for the CDR3 is TGTGCCAGCTCACCGGACAGCGCTGCGGAAAAACTGTTTTTT. Supplemented by reference TRBV18 and TRBJ1-4, the full variable domain reads NAGVMQNPRHLVRRRGQEARLRCSPMKGHSHVYWYRQLPEEGLKFMVYLQKENIIDESGMPKERFSAEFPKEGPSILRIQQVVRGDSAAYFCASSPDSAAEKLFFGSGTQLSVL.

The chain employs TRBV19 and TRBJ2-2; the D is unclear. CDR3 size: 13 residues. Germline-derived CDR1 and CDR2 are LNHDA and SQIVND (reference sequence). V was shortened by 4 bases and J by 2 bases, with 5 bases between the two germline ends. The CDR3 nucleotides are TGTGCCAGTAGTAATGGCAACACCGGGGAGCTGTTTTTT. It codes for CASSNGNTGELFF. Together with reference TRBV19 and TRBJ2-2, the CDR3 gives the full variable domain: DGGITQSPKYLFRKEGQNVTLSCEQNLNHDAMYWYRQDPGQGLRLIYYSQIVNDFQKGDIAEGYSVSREKKESFPLTVTSAQKNPTAFYLCASSNGNTGELFFGEGSRLTVL.

This rearrangement joins TRBV5-1 to TRBJ2-7; 16 positions agree with TRBD2. This CDR3 has 17 residues. Germline V gives CDR1 SGHRS, CDR2 YFSETQ. V shed 0 bases, J shed 2 bases, and the junction held 2 bases outside the gene matches. CDR3 in amino acids: CASSLEGLAGGPYEQYF. The DNA for the CDR3 is TGCGCCAGCAGCTTGGAGGGACTAGCGGGGGGGCCCTACGAGCAGTACTTC.

V usage is TRBV28 and J usage is TRBJ2-7, with D perhaps matching TRBD1 or TRBD2 (5 bases each). V shed 3 bases and J shed 2 bases, with 17 bases lying between them. The CDR3 sequence is 16 residues long. CDR1 MDHEN and CDR2 SYDVKM come from the germline V gene. The CDR3 region has the DNA TGTGCCAGCAGTTTCGGGGCCGAGGACTCGACCTACGAGCAGTACTTC. Protein product: CASSFGAEDSTYEQYF.

V usage is TRBV10-3 and J usage is TRBJ1-4; no definite D call. Germline CDR1 and CDR2: ENHRY and SYGVKD. V lost 4 bases and J lost 5, with 8 bases in between. The CDR3 has 13 residues. This CDR3 reads CAISGIRNEKLFF. The DNA of the CDR3 is TGTGCCATCAGTGGCATTCGGAATGAAAAACTGTTTTTT.

The CDR3 reads CASSSYGKETQYF. The CDR3 DNA follows: TGTGCCAGCAGTTCTTACGGGAAAGAGACCCAGTACTTC. V and J are TRBV12-3 or TRBV12-4 and TRBJ2-5; tentative D call: TRBD2 (5 bases). V shed 4 bases and J shed 3 bases, with 9 bases lying between them. CDR3 length equals 13 residues.

The chain carries TRBV27 and TRBJ1-1; unclear D gene. The CDR3 consists of 12 residues. Per germline, CDR1 MNHEY and CDR2 SMNVEV (reference sequence). The germline V and J ends were trimmed by 6 bases and 7 bases, with 12 bases remaining between them. Written as DNA, the CDR3 is TGTGCCAGCAGCCGGACGGGATTTGAAGCTTTCTTT. It specifies CASSRTGFEAFF.